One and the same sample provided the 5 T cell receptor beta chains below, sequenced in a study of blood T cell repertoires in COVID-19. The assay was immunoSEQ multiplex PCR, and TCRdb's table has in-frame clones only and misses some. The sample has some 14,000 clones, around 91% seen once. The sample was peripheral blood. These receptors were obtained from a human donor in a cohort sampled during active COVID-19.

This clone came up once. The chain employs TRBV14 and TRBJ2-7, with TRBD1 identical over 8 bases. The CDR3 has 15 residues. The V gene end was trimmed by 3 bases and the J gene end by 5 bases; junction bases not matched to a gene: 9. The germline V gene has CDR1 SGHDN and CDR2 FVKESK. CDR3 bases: TGTGCCAGCAGCCAGTACAGGGGGGTGGTGGACGAGCAGTACTTC. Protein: CASSQYRGVVDEQYF.

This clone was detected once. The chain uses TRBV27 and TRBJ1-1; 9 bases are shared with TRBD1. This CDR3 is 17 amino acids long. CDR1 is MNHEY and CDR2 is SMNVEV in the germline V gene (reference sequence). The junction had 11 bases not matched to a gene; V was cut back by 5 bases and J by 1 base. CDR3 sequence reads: CASSPGQGLSGNTEAFF. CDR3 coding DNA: TGTGCCAGCAGTCCCGGACAGGGGTTAAGTGGGAACACTGAAGCTTTCTTT.

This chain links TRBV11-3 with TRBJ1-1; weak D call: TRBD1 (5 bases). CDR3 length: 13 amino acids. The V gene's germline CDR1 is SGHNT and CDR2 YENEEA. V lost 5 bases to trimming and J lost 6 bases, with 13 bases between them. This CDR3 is CASSHLGEAEAFF. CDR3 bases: TGTGCCAGCAGCCACTTAGGGGAGGCTGAAGCTTTCTTT. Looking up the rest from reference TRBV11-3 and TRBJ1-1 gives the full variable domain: EAGVVQSPRYKIIEKKQPVAFWCNPISGHNTLYWYLQNLGQGPELLIRYENEEAVDDSQLPKDRFSAERLKGVDSTLKIQPAELGDSAVYLCASSHLGEAEAFFGQGTRLTVV.

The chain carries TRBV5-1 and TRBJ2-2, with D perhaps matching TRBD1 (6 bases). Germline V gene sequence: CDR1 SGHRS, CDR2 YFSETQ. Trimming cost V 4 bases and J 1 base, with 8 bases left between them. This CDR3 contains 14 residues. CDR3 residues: CASSGGQNTGELFF. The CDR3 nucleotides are TGCGCCAGCAGCGGGGGACAGAACACCGGGGAGCTGTTTTTT.

DNA for the CDR3: TGTGCCAGCAGTCGGACTAGCGGGAGTCGGTACAATGAGCAGTTCTTC. As protein: CASSRTSGSRYNEQFF. This chain joins TRBV27 and TRBJ2-1; 13 bases line up with TRBD2. The CDR3 has 16 amino acids. The V segment lost 5 bases and the J segment 4 bases; nucleotides outside the gene matches: 5. Looked up from germline, CDR1 is MNHEY and CDR2 is SMNVEV (reference sequence).